This T cell receptor beta chain was sequenced during a study of blood T cell repertoires in COVID-19. On the study more broadly: Sites in the United States, Italy and Spain provided acute and convalescent COVID-19 samples. Sources were T cells, B-cell-depleted T cells, or PBMCs; the material itself was cDNA or gDNA.

Trimming removed 7 bases from V and 6 bases from J; junction bases left unmatched: 9. The length of the CDR3 is 13 residues. The germline CDR1 and CDR2 sequences are SQVTM and ANQGSEA. Per the original methods: Amplification of reference gene primers provided the estimated nucleated cell counts. TCRdb's table, derived via immunoSEQ multiplex PCR, lists solely in-frame clones and lacks some. The V and J calls and the clone size are those of that table, but D and trimming were determined from the DNA. The sample contains 350,000 to 400,000 clones, roughly 89% of which appear only once. The V gene is TRBV29-1, the J gene TRBJ2-5, with 9 bases lining up with TRBD1. Sequenced: peripheral blood. This clonotype was obtained from a man aged 18-30 years with active or convalescent COVID-19. As DNA, the CDR3 is TGCAGCGCGGGGACAGGGATTCGTCAGACCCAGTACTTC. Translating it yields CSAGTGIRQTQYF.